The present T cell receptor (beta chain) was sequenced within a study of blood T cell repertoires in COVID-19. Repertoires were generated with immunoSEQ multiplex PCR, while TCRdb's copy carries only in-frame clones and drops some. The data hold 300,000 to 400,000 clones, with over 75% observed a single time. The CDR3 runs 16 residues. Germline V gene sequence: CDR1 SEHNR, CDR2 FQNEAQ (reference sequence). V lost 1 base to trimming and J lost 3 bases, with 14 bases between them. Sequencing was performed on PBMCs or T cells enriched from blood (not recorded which). This chain links TRBV7-9 with TRBJ2-3; D may be TRBD1 (7 bases). This TCR was sampled from a woman aged 25-40 years with acute COVID-19. The DNA for the CDR3 is TGTGCCAGCAGCTTAGGTCAGGGGGGACTGACAGATACGCAGTATTTT. This sequence encodes CASSLGQGGLTDTQYF.